One and the same sample provided the 26 T cell receptor beta chains below, sequenced in a study of cytomegalovirus exposure and HLA in healthy donors. PCR employed 60 Vbeta and 13 Jbeta primers. TCRdb keeps only in-frame clones here, not all; method: immunoSEQ multiplex PCR. The top ten clones hold 4% to 5.5% of a sample with approximately 110,000 clones, around 78% of them seen once. The sample was PBMCs. These receptors were taken from a man aged 55 to 70 in good health and CMV-seropositive.

The chain recombines TRBV7-4 with TRBJ1-5, with 8 bases lining up with TRBD1. This CDR3 has 15 residues. Trimming removed 5 bases from V and 3 bases from J; junction bases left unmatched: 6. Germline CDR1 and CDR2: SGHVT and SQSDAQ. The CDR3 region is CASSPLDRANQPQHF. The CDR3 nucleotides are TGTGCCAGCAGCCCTCTGGACAGGGCCAATCAGCCCCAGCATTTT.

The rearrangement uses TRBV28 and TRBJ1-1; perhaps TRBD1 as D (6 bases). The CDR3 loop spans 14 amino acids. The V end lost 1 base, the J end lost 8 bases, and 14 bases lay between the germline ends. Germline lookup yields CDR1 MDHEN and CDR2 SYDVKM. The CDR3 here is CASSLYSARGEAFF. In DNA form, the CDR3 reads TGTGCCAGCAGTTTATACTCCGCTAGGGGGGAAGCTTTCTTT.

CDR3 coding DNA: TGTGCCAGTACCTCCCTGCAGGGCTCTAGCAATCAGCCCCAGCATTTT. Translation gives CASTSLQGSSNQPQHF. The chain carries TRBV19 and TRBJ1-5; TRBD1 is a possible D gene (5 bases). This CDR3 comprises 16 residues. Germline V gene data show CDR1 as LNHDA and CDR2 as SQIVND (reference sequence). The V end lost 7 bases, the J end lost 0 bases, and 16 bases lay between the germline ends.

The chain is built from TRBV19 and TRBJ1-1; 11 nucleotides align to TRBD1. Unmatched junction bases numbered 8, after V lost 5 bases and J lost 3 bases. The CDR3 extends over 16 amino acids. Germline values: CDR1 LNHDA, CDR2 SQIVND (reference sequence). This CDR3 reads CASSQTSGQGDTEAFF. The CDR3 region has the DNA TGTGCCAGTAGTCAGACCTCGGGACAGGGGGACACTGAAGCTTTCTTT.

The chain joins TRBV6-1 to TRBJ1-2; 9 positions match TRBD1. CDR1 and CDR2 (germline): MNHNS, SASEGT. The CDR3 extends over 15 amino acids. V was pared by 8 bases and J by 6 bases, with 13 bases of the junction left unmatched. In nucleotides, the CDR3 is TGTGCCAGCCTGTATTCCGGGACAGGGCGGGATGGCTACACCTTC. Encoded protein: CASLYSGTGRDGYTF.

The chain has TRBV18 and TRBJ2-7, with 11 bases fitting TRBD1. V dropped 6 bases and J dropped 4; count of bases not matched to a gene: 2. The CDR3 covers 13 residues. The germline V gene has CDR1 KGHSH and CDR2 LQKENI. The CDR3 sequence: CASSDRGPYEQYF. In nucleotides, the CDR3 is TGTGCCAGCTCGGACAGGGGGCCTTACGAGCAGTACTTC.

This chain joins TRBV10-1 and TRBJ1-1; D might be TRBD1 (5 bases). The V and J ends lost 4 bases and 3 bases respectively, with 9 bases between them. This CDR3 comprises 13 residues. Germline V CDR1 and CDR2: WNHNN, SYGVQD (reference sequence). Here the CDR3 DNA reads TGCGCCAGCAGTGCCCCGGGGGACACTGAAGCTTTCTTT. This codes for CASSAPGDTEAFF.

The chain couples TRBV18 to TRBJ2-5; 7 bases agree with TRBD1. Germline trimming cut 7 bases from V and 5 bases from J; bases unmatched to any gene: 13. In germline, CDR1 is KGHSH, CDR2 LQKENI. The CDR3 loop spans 15 amino acids. The CDR3 protein is CASCLTGLDSETQYF. The DNA for the CDR3 is TGTGCCAGCTGCCTGACAGGGTTGGATTCGGAGACCCAGTACTTC.

This chain joins TRBV11-2 and TRBJ2-5, with a weak D call TRBD2 (6 bases). Germline CDR1 is SGHAT and CDR2 is FQNNGV. The CDR3 has 14 residues. The V end was cut by 5 bases, the J end by 5 bases, with 15 bases between. The CDR3 DNA follows: TGTGCCAGCAGCCTCGGGACTTTACAGGAGACCCAGTACTTC. It translates to CASSLGTLQETQYF.

The chain has TRBV6-5 and TRBJ2-5; tentative D call: TRBD2 (6 bases). CDR3 length: 14 residues. The V gene's germline CDR1 is MNHEY and CDR2 SVGAGI. Deletions cut 8 bases from V and 3 bases from J, with 16 bases between. The CDR3 DNA reads TGTGCCAGCTCCCCCCCGGGACTTAAAGAGACCCAGTACTTC. Its translation is CASSPPGLKETQYF.

A few counts support this clone. The chain combines TRBV7-2 with TRBJ2-5; 7 bases align to TRBD1. From germline, CDR1 is SGHTA and CDR2 FQGNSA. J lost 2 bases, V lost 0 bases, and 6 bases had no gene match. The length of the CDR3 is 16 residues. In DNA form, the CDR3 reads TGTGCCAGCAGCTTAGCGACAGGGCCGGGGCAAGAGACCCAGTACTTC. It specifies CASSLATGPGQETQYF.

This clone was picked up one time. The V call is TRBV28, the J call TRBJ1-2; perhaps TRBD1 as D (5 bases). The CDR3 spans 15 residues. The germline V gene encodes CDR1 MDHEN and CDR2 SYDVKM. V lost 2 bases and J lost 6, with 16 bases in between. In nucleotides, the CDR3 is TGTGCCAGCAGTTTAGGGGGGAGAGGGCTGAATGGCTACACCTTC. Its protein is CASSLGGRGLNGYTF.

The rearrangement uses TRBV30 and TRBJ2-5; TRBD1 matches at 10 bases. The trim removed 7 bases at V and 2 bases at J, leaving 7 bases unmatched. This CDR3 is built from 14 residues. Germline V CDR1 and CDR2: GTSNPN, SVGIG (reference sequence). CDR3 amino acids: CAYDRGRGQETQYF. As DNA, the CDR3 is TGTGCCTACGACAGGGGGCGGGGGCAAGAGACCCAGTACTTC.

The CDR3 reads CSVEKDWGDGYTF. In DNA, the CDR3 is TGCAGCGTTGAGAAGGATTGGGGAGATGGCTACACCTTC. V and J are TRBV29-1 and TRBJ1-2; D is unresolved. V lost 3 bases, J lost 6 bases, and 14 bases lay in between. Germline V lookup: CDR1 SQVTM, CDR2 ANQGSEA. The CDR3 has 13 residues.

The CDR3 DNA reads TGTGCCAGCAGCTTACGCGGCAGCCTGGCCTATGGCTACACCTTC. Translation: CASSLRGSLAYGYTF. V usage is TRBV7-2 and J usage is TRBJ1-2; D not certain. CDR1 and CDR2 (germline): SGHTA, FQGNSA. Trimming took off 2 bases at V and 4 bases at J, with 14 bases between the two ends. The CDR3 spans 15 residues.

V usage is TRBV28 and J usage is TRBJ2-7, with TRBD1 matching over 7 bases. Trimming cost V 6 bases and J 4 bases; bases outside gene matches: 9. Germline V CDR1 and CDR2: MDHEN, SYDVKM. The CDR3 loop spans 14 amino acids. CDR3 DNA sequence: TGTGCCAGCAGGTTACAGGACAGGATGTACGAGCAGTACTTC. Protein: CASRLQDRMYEQYF.

The genes are TRBV4-1 and TRBJ1-6, with D unclear. Germline CDR1 reads MGHRA; CDR2 reads YSYEKL. Trimming cost V 4 bases and J 9 bases, with 19 bases left between them. The CDR3 contains 16 residues. The CDR3 region is CASSPLNRERGSPLHF. CDR3 in DNA: TGCGCCAGCAGCCCATTGAACCGGGAGCGAGGTTCACCCCTCCACTTT.

The rearrangement links TRBV30 to TRBJ2-7, with 8 nucleotides matching TRBD1. The length of the CDR3 is 15 residues. Germline assignment: CDR1 GTSNPN and CDR2 SVGIG (reference sequence). Germline trimming cut 1 base from V and 6 bases from J; bases unmatched to any gene: 11. This CDR3 reads CAWSEPGQEWSEQYF. CDR3 DNA: TGTGCCTGGAGTGAACCGGGACAGGAATGGTCCGAGCAGTACTTC. The variable domain in full, completed from reference TRBV30 and TRBJ2-7, reads SQTIHQWPATLVQPVGSPLSLECTVEGTSNPNLYWYRQAAGRGLQLLFYSVGIGQISSEVPQNLSASRPQDRQFILSSKKLLLSDSGFYLCAWSEPGQEWSEQYFGPGTRLTVT.

The chain joins TRBV28 to TRBJ1-4; D is unclear. The CDR3 is 14 residues long. Germline V gives CDR1 MDHEN, CDR2 SYDVKM. V lost 2 bases to trimming and J lost 4 bases, with 8 bases between them. This CDR3 is CASSLGGDNEKLFF. The CDR3 region has the DNA TGTGCCAGCAGTTTAGGTGGAGATAATGAAAAACTGTTTTTT.

In its sample, this clone was seen a few times. The CDR3 DNA is TGTGCCAGCAGTTTATCCCCGACGGAGTCCTATGGCTACACCTTC. This codes for CASSLSPTESYGYTF. The V and J genes are TRBV28 and TRBJ1-2; D not certain. The length of the CDR3 is 15 residues. V lost 1 base and J lost 4, with 13 bases in between. Germline lookup yields CDR1 MDHEN and CDR2 SYDVKM.

The gene calls are TRBV28 and TRBJ1-1, with a possible D match to TRBD1 (6 bases). The V and J ends lost 4 bases and 2 bases respectively, with 14 bases between them. Germline lookup yields CDR1 MDHEN and CDR2 SYDVKM. This CDR3 has 15 amino acids. The CDR3 region has the DNA TGTGCCAGCAGTTCGGAACAGGGTGGAAACACTGAAGCTTTCTTT. Translating it yields CASSSEQGGNTEAFF. The variable domain in full, completed from reference TRBV28 and TRBJ1-1, reads DVKVTQSSRYLVKRTGEKVFLECVQDMDHENMFWYRQDPGLGLRLIYFSYDVKMKEKGDIPEGYSVSREKKERFSLILESASTNQTSMYLCASSSEQGGNTEAFFGQGTRLTVV.

This clone rates as medium-sized. This sequence joins TRBV5-4 and TRBJ2-3; 8 positions match TRBD2. The CDR3 is made up of 13 amino acids. V was pared by 4 bases and J by 7 bases, with 5 bases of the junction left unmatched. Germline V CDR1 and CDR2: SGHNT, YYREEE (reference sequence). The DNA for the CDR3 is TGTGCCAGCAGCCGGGGGGGCGGGTATACGCAGTATTTT. It encodes CASSRGGGYTQYF.

The CDR3 coding sequence is TGTGCCAGTAGTGTGTATCGGGAGGGCACTGAAGCTTTCTTT. As protein: CASSVYREGTEAFF. This chain uses TRBV19 with TRBJ1-1; D not resolved. The CDR3 sequence is 14 residues long. Trimming left V 5 bases short and J 4 bases short, with 14 bases between. The V gene's germline CDR1 is LNHDA and CDR2 SQIVND (reference sequence).

V gene TRBV5-6 combines with J gene TRBJ2-7; no clear D. The CDR3 runs to 15 residues. The V gene lost 0 bases and the J gene lost 1 base, with 11 bases spanning the gap. Germline assignment: CDR1 SGHDT and CDR2 YYEEEE. The DNA for the CDR3 is TGTGCCAGCAGCTTGGAACCGCTGGAGTCCTACGAGCAGTACTTC. Translation gives CASSLEPLESYEQYF.

This chain joins TRBV6-1 and TRBJ1-1; D remains ambiguous. CDR3 size: 12 residues. Germline CDR1 is MNHNS and CDR2 is SASEGT. The V end lost 8 bases, the J end lost 3 bases, and 10 bases lay between the germline ends. The CDR3 is CASSLRDTEAFF. CDR3 DNA: TGTGCCAGCTCCCTCCGGGACACTGAAGCTTTCTTT.

This chain uses TRBV2 with TRBJ2-1; possibly TRBD1 for D (5 bases). V was pared by 2 bases and J by 6 bases, with 14 bases between. Germline V gives CDR1 SNHLY, CDR2 FYNNEI. The CDR3 is made up of 15 amino acids. CDR3 DNA: TGTGCCAGCAGTGAAAGGGGCTTTAACGCCAATGAGCAGTTCTTC. Encoded protein: CASSERGFNANEQFF.